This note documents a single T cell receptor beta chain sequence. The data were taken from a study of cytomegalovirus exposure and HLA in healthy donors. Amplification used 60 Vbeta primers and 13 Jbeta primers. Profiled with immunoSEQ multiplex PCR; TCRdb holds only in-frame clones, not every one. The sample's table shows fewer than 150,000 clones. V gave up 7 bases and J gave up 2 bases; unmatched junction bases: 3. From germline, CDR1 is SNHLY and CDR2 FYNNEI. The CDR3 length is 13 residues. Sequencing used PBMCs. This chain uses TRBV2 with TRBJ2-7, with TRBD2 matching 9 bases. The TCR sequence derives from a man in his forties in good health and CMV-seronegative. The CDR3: CASTKRGAYEQYF. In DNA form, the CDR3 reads TGTGCCAGCACGAAGCGGGGGGCCTACGAGCAGTACTTC.